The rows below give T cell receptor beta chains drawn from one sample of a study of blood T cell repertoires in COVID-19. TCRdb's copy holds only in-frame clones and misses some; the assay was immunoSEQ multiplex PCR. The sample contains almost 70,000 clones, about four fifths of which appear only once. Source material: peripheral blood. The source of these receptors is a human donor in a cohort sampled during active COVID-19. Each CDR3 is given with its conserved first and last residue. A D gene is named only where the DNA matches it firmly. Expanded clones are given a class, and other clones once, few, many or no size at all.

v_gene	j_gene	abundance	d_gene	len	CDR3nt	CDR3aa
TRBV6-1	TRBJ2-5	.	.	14	TGTGCCAGCAGTGACCTGGACTACCAAGAGACCCAGTACTTC	CASSDLDYQETQYF
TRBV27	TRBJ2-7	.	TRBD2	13	TGTGCCAGCAGTTTACTAGCGGGCTACGAGCAGTACTTC	CASSLLAGYEQYF
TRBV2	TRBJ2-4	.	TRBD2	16	TGTGCCAGCTTGGGACTAGCGGGCTGGACCAAAAACATTCAGTACTTC	CASLGLAGWTKNIQYF
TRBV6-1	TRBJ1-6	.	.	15	TGTGCCAGCAGTGAAGCTATCGGGAGTAATTCACCCCTCCACTTT	CASSEAIGSNSPLHF
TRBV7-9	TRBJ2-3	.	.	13	TGTGCCAGCGGGGAGAGTTCGAGAGATACGCAGTATTTT	CASGESSRDTQYF
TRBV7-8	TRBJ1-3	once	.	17	TGTGCCAGCAGCCTATCCAGGGGCGGAGAAGGTGGAAACACCATATATTTT	CASSLSRGGEGGNTIYF
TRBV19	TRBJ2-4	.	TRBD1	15	TGTGCCAGTAGTGGACAGGACTTAGCCAAAAACATTCAGTACTTC	CASSGQDLAKNIQYF
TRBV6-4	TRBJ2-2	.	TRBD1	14	TGTGCCAGCAGTGGACAGGGTGGAACCGGGGAGCTGTTTTTT	CASSGQGGTGELFF
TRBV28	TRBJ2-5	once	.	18	TGTGCCAGCAGTTACGGTCCTACCAGGGCATGGGGCAAAGAGACCCAGTACTTC	CASSYGPTRAWGKETQYF
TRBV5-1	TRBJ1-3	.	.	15	TGCGCCAGCAGCACTCAGGGGATAGCTGGAAACACCATATATTTT	CASSTQGIAGNTIYF
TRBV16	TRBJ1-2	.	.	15	TGTGCCAGCAGCCAATCGGTCGGTCCTAGCTATGGCTACACCTTC	CASSQSVGPSYGYTF
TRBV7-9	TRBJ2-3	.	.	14	TGTGCCAGCAGCCCTGGACAGAGCACAGATACGCAGTATTTT	CASSPGQSTDTQYF
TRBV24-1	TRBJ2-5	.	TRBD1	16	TGTGCCACCAGTGATTTGAAGGGACAGGGGGTAGAGACCCAGTACTTC	CATSDLKGQGVETQYF
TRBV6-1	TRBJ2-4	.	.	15	TGTGCCAGCAGTGACGGACTCATAGCCAAAAACATTCAGTACTTC	CASSDGLIAKNIQYF
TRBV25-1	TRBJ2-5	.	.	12	TGTGCCAGTGGACTACTCCAAGAGACCCAGTACTTC	CASGLLQETQYF
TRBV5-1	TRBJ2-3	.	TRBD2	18	TGCGCCAGCAGCCCAGGGACAGGGGGACTAGCGGGAACAGATACGCAGTATTTT	CASSPGTGGLAGTDTQYF
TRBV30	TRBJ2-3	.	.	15	TGTGCCTGGAGTGGGGGAGGAGGGCCCACAGATACGCAGTATTTT	CAWSGGGGPTDTQYF
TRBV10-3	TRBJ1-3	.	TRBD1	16	TGTGCCATCAGTGGGAAGGGGACAGGGACTGGAAACACCATATATTTT	CAISGKGTGTGNTIYF
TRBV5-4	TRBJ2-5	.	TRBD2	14	TGTGCCAGCAGCCTTAGCGGGAGTGAGGAGACCCAGTACTTC	CASSLSGSEETQYF
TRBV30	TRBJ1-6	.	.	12	TGTGCCTGGGACGGGAATAATTCACCCCTCCACTTT	CAWDGNNSPLHF
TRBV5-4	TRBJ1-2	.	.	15	TGTGCCAGCAGCTTGGCGCGACAGTCGGGCCTTGGCTACACCTTC	CASSLARQSGLGYTF
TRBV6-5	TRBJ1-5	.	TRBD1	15	TGTGCCAGCACAAGGAGGACAGGCAACAATCAGCCCCAGCATTTT	CASTRRTGNNQPQHF
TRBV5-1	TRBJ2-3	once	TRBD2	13	TGCGCCAGCAGCTTGGACGAAGGACTAGGCCAGTATTTT	CASSLDEGLGQYF
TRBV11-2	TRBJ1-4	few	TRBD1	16	TGTGCCAGCAGCTTAGATGGGACAGGGGTTAATGAAAAACTGTTTTTT	CASSLDGTGVNEKLFF
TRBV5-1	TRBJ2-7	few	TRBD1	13	TGCGCCAGCAGCGAATGGACAGGGGGCGAGCAGTACTTC	CASSEWTGGEQYF
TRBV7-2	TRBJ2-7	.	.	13	TGTGCCAGCAGCTCACAGGGTAGCGACGAGCAGTACTTC	CASSSQGSDEQYF
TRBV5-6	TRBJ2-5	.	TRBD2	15	TGTGCCAGCAGCTCTAAGCGGGGGGCCCAAGAGACCCAGTACTTC	CASSSKRGAQETQYF
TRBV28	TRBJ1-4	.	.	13	TGTGCCAGCGGGGCATCAACTAATGAAAAACTGTTTTTT	CASGASTNEKLFF
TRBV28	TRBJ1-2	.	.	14	TGTGCCAGCAGTTTATCCGAGGGCGGCTATGGCTACACCTTC	CASSLSEGGYGYTF
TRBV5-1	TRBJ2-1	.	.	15	TGCGCCAGCAGCTTGAGTCAGGGATCAAACAATGAGCAGTTCTTC	CASSLSQGSNNEQFF
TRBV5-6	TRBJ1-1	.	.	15	TGTGCCAGCAGCTTGGGGCGCAGGGTGAACACTGAAGCTTTCTTT	CASSLGRRVNTEAFF
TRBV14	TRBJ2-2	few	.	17	TGTGCCAGCAGCCAAGATGGCAGGGGTAGTTACACCGGGGAGCTGTTTTTT	CASSQDGRGSYTGELFF
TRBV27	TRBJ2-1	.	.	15	TGTGCCAGCAGTTCTTCCGGACAGAGTTACAATGAGCAGTTCTTC	CASSSSGQSYNEQFF
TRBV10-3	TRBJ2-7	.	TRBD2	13	TGTGCCACCGGACTAGCGGGAGCCGACGAGCAGTACTTC	CATGLAGADEQYF
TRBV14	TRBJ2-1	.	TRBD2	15	TGTGCCAGCAGCCCCGGACTAGCGCATTACAATGAGCAGTTCTTC	CASSPGLAHYNEQFF
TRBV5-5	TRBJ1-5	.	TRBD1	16	TGTGCCAGCAGCGGACAGGGGGCGAACAGCAATCAGCCCCAGCATTTT	CASSGQGANSNQPQHF
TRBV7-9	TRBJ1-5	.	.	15	TGTGCCAGCAGCTCCATTGGGGGGGTCAATCAGCCCCAGCATTTT	CASSSIGGVNQPQHF
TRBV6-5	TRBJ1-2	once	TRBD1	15	TGTGCCAGCAGCTCTCACGGACAGGCTGGCTATGGCTACACCTTC	CASSSHGQAGYGYTF
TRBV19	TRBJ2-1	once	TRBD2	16	TGTGCCAGTAGTACTGGACTAGCGGATACCTACAATGAGCAGTTCTTC	CASSTGLADTYNEQFF
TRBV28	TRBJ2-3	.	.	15	TGTGCCAGCAGTCGTCTAGCGCTAAGCACAGATACGCAGTATTTT	CASSRLALSTDTQYF
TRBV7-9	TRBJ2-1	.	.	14	TGTGCCAGCAGCTTATCGGCAGGGGGGAGTGAGCAGTTCTTC	CASSLSAGGSEQFF
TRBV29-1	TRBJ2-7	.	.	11	TGCAGCGTTGAAGATGGACAGGAGCAGTACTTC	CSVEDGQEQYF